The clone carrying this T cell receptor beta chain was picked up a small number of times. What it binds is not known. V gave up 6 bases and J gave up 10 bases; unmatched junction bases: 18. Germline CDR1 SGDLS, CDR2 YYNGEE. This CDR3 is built from 16 residues. The data were obtained in a study of T-cell reconstitution after alpha-beta-depleted transplantation in children. Unique molecular identifiers were incorporated when the TCRbeta library was constructed. Each CDR3 protein gets one entry after TCRdb re-called the PCR reads with MiXCR. The repertoire has just over 950,000 distinct CDR3 sequences, under 30% of them found once; the top ten carry around 30%. Study observations and caveats: After one year, T-cell counts and TCRbeta diversity mostly came from new T cells. Some patients' high day-60 TCRbeta diversity was traced to surviving recipient T cells and thymic progenitors.

The sequences come from PBMCs, mostly from graft donor cells, collected 360 days after TCRalphabeta/CD19-depleted stem cell transplant. The chain recombines TRBV9 with TRBJ2-1, with 8 bases fitting TRBD2. This TCR was recovered from a boy under three years old who had a stem cell transplant for SCID, so the T cells may come from the graft donor. The CDR3 spells CASTVNPGLGTSEQFF. CDR3 DNA: TGTGCCAGCACCGTGAATCCGGGACTAGGGACATCGGAGCAGTTCTTC.